This record concerns one TCR beta chain sequence. The data are from a study of control samples from healthy donors and cancer patients. This CDR3 region has 14 residues. Trimming shortened V by 3 bases and J by 2 bases, and 10 bases separated the two germline ends. Looked up from germline, CDR1 is MGHDK and CDR2 is SYGVNS. The data were produced by immunoSEQ multiplex PCR, yet TCRdb's version contains in-frame clones alone and is incomplete. This table holds about 74,000 clones, around nine tenths found once. V gene TRBV25-1 combines with J gene TRBJ1-2; D remains unclear. The source is a woman aged 45-65 years in good health. Sequencing was carried out using blood. The CDR3 reads CASSDPGRNYGYTF. The CDR3, as DNA: TGTGCCAGCAGTGATCCCGGGCGGAACTATGGCTACACCTTC.